What follows are 3 T cell receptor beta chains derived from one specimen sequenced in a study of blood T cells in healthy people across ages (dated by TCRdb to between 2015 and 2017). Library prep was done by 5' RACE. A second PCR of about 6 to 11 cycles was performed with a sample-barcoded 5' primer and a J-beta primer mix. Clones were called with MiXCR by TCRdb after fastp trimmed the public reads at Q25, and only in-frame beta chains were retained. Here each entry gathers all rows of one CDR3 protein and keeps the most common genes and DNA. Across this sample there are approximately 1,700,000 distinct CDR3 sequences, with roughly 43% seen only once. The ten largest clonotypes hold more than 20% of the sample. The specimen was blood. The receptors were gathered from a human donor in good health.

The chain uses TRBV21-1 and TRBJ2-4; whether TRBD1, the table's D call, matches the DNA was not checked. TRBV21-1 is reported as a pseudogene. This CDR3 has 15 amino acids. This chain's CDR3 is CASSKSRRGQNIQYF. In DNA, the CDR3 is TGTGCCAGCAGCAAATCGCGGAGGGGGCAAAACATTCAGTACTTC.

This clonotype was recorded a few times. The chain combines TRBV20-1 with TRBJ2-1, with D perhaps given as TRBD1 or TRBD2 (6 bases each). CDR1 is DFQATT, CDR2 SNEGSKA, per germline (reference sequence). CDR3 size: 13 residues. The V end lost 5 bases, the J end lost 5 bases, and 13 bases lay between the germline ends. As DNA, the CDR3 is TGCAGTGCTCGACCCGGGGGCAACAATGAGCAGTTCTTC. This sequence encodes CSARPGGNNEQFF.

This clonotype was counted a few times. One end of the junction varies from germline; a read error may be responsible. V is TRBV24-1 and J is TRBJ1-5; 8 bases map to TRBD1. CDR1 KGHDR and CDR2 SFDVKD come from the germline V gene. The CDR3 consists of 15 residues. CDR3 protein: CATSDKDRVNRPQHF. In DNA form, the CDR3 reads TGTGCCACCAGTGATAAGGACAGGGTGAATCGGCCCCAGCATTTT.